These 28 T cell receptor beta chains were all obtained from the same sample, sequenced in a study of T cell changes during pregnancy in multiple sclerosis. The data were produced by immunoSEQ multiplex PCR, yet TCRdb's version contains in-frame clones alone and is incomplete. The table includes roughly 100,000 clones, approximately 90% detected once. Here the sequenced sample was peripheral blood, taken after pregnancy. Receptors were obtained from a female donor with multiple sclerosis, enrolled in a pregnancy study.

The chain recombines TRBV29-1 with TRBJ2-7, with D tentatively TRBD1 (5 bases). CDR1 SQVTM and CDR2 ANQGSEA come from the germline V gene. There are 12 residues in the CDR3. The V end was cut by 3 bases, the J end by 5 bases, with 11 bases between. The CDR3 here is CSVESDRDEQYF. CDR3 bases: TGCAGCGTTGAGTCAGACAGAGACGAGCAGTACTTC.

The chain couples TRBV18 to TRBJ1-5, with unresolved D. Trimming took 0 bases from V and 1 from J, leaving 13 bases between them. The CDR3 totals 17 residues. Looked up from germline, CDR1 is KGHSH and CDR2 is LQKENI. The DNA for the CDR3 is TGTGCCAGCTCACCACCAGAGGATGGAAGCAGCAATCAGCCCCAGCATTTT. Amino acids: CASSPPEDGSSNQPQHF.

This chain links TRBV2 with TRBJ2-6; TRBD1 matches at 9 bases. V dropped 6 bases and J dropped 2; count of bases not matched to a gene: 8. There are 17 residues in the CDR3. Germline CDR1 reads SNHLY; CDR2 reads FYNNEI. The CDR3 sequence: CASRGGTGIPGANVLTF. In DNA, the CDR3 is TGTGCCAGCAGGGGGGGGACAGGGATCCCTGGGGCCAACGTCCTGACTTTC.

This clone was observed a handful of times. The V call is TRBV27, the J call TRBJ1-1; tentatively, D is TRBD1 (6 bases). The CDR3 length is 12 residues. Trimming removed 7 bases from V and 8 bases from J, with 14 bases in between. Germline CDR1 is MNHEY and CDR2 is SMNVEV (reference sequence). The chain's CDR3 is CASISRGGEAFF. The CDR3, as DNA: TGTGCCAGCATTTCCCGGGGGGGCGAAGCTTTCTTT.

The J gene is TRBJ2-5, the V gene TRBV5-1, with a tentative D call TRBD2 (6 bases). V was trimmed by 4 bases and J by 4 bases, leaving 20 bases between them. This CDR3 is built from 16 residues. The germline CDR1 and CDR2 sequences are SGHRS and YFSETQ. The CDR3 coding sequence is TGCGCCAGCAGCCCGCACCCGGAGGGCCGGGGAGAGACCCAGTACTTC. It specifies CASSPHPEGRGETQYF.

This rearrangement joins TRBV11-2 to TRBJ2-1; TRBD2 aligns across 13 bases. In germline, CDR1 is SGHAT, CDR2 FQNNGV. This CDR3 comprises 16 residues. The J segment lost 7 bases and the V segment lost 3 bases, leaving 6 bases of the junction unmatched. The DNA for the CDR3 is TGTGCCAGCAGCTTCAGACTAGCGGGGGGAGGAAATGAGCAGTTCTTC. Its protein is CASSFRLAGGGNEQFF.

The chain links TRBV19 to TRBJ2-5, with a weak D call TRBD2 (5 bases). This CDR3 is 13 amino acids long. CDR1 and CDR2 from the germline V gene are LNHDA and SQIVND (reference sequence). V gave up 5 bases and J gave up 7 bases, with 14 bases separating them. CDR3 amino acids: CASSSDLEGTQYF. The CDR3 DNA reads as TGTGCCAGTAGTTCGGACCTCGAGGGGACCCAGTACTTC.

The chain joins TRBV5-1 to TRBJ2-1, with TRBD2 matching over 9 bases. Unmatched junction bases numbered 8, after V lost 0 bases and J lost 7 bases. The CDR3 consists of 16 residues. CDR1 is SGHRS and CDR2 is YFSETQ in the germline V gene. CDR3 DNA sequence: TGCGCCAGCAGCTTGGTTAGTAGCGGGGGAGAAAATGAGCAGTTCTTC. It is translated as CASSLVSSGGENEQFF. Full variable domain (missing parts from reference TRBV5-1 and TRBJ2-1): KAGVTQTPRYLIKTRGQQVTLSCSPISGHRSVSWYQQTPGQGLQFLFEYFSETQRNKGNFPGRFSGRQFSNSRSEMNVSTLELGDSALYLCASSLVSSGGENEQFFGPGTRLTVL.

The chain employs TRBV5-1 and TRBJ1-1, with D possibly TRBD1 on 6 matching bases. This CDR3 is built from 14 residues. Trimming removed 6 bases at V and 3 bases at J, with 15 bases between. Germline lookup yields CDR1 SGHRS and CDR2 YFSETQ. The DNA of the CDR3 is TGCGCCAGCACCCCAGGGGCCGGGGACACTGAAGCTTTCTTT. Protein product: CASTPGAGDTEAFF.

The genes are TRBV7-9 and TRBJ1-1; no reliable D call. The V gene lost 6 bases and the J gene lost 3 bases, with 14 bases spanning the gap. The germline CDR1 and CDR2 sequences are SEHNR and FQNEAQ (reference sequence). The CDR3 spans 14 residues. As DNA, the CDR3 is TGTGCCAGCAGGTGGGAGGGCCCGTACACTGAAGCTTTCTTT. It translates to CASRWEGPYTEAFF.

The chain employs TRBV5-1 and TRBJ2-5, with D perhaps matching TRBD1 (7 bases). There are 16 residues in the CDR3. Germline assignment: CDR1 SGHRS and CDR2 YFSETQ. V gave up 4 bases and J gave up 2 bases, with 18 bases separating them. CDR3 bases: TGCGCCAGCAGCAAACGACAGGGAGGCCAACAAGAGACCCAGTACTTC. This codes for CASSKRQGGQQETQYF. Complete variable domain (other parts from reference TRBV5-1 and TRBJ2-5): KAGVTQTPRYLIKTRGQQVTLSCSPISGHRSVSWYQQTPGQGLQFLFEYFSETQRNKGNFPGRFSGRQFSNSRSEMNVSTLELGDSALYLCASSKRQGGQQETQYFGPGTRLLVL.

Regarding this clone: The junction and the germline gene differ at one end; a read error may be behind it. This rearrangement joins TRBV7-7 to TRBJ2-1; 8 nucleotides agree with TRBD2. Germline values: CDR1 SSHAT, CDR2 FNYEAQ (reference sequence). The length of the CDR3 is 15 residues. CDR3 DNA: TGTGCTAGCAGCTTAGCAGGCGGGGGGCCCAATGAGCAGTTCTTC. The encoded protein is CASSLAGGGPNEQFF.

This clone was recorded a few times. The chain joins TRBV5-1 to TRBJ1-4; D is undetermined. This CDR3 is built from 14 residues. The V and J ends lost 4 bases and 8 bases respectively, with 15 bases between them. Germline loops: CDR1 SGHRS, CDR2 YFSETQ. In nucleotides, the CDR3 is TGCGCCAGCAGCCCCCGAGTCGGAGGGGAAAAACTGTTTTTT. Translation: CASSPRVGGEKLFF.

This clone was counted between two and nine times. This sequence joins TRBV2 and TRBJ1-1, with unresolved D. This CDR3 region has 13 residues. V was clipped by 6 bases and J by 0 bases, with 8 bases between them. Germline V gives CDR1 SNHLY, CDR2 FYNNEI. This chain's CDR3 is CASSLSMNTEAFF. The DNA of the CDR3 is TGTGCCAGCAGCCTGAGTATGAACACTGAAGCTTTCTTT. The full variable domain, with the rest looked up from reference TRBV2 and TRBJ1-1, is EPEVTQTPSHQVTQMGQEVILRCVPISNHLYFYWYRQILGQKVEFLVSFYNNEISEKSEIFDDQFSVERPDGSNFTLKIRSTKLEDSAMYFCASSLSMNTEAFFGQGTRLTVV.

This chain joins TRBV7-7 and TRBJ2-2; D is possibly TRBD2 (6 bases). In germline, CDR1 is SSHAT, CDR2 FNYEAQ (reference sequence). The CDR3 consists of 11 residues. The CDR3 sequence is CASGRPGELFF. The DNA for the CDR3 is TGTGCTAGCGGCAGGCCCGGGGAGCTGTTTTTT.

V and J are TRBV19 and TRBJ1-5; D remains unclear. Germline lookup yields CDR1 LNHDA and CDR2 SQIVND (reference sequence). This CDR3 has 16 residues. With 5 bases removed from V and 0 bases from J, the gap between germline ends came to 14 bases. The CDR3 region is CASSPRTDYSNQPQHF. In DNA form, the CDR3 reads TGTGCCAGTAGTCCCCGGACGGACTATAGCAATCAGCCCCAGCATTTT.

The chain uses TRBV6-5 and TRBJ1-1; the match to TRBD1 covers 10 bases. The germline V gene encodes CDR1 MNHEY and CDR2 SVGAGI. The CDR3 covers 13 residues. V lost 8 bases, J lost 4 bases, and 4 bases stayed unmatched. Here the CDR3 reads CASYRDRGTEAFF. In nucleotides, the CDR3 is TGTGCCAGCTACCGGGACAGGGGCACTGAAGCTTTCTTT.

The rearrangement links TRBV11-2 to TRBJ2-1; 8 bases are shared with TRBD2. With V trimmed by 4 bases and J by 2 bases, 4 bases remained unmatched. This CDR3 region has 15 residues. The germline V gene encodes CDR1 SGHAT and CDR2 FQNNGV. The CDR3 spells CASSSGGGPYNEQFF. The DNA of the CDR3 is TGTGCCAGCAGCTCGGGAGGGGGGCCCTACAATGAGCAGTTCTTC.

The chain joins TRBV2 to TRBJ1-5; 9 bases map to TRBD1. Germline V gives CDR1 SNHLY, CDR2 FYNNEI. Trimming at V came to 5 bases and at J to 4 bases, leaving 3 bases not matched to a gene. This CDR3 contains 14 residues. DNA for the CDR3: TGTGCCAGCAGTACGGACAGGGGAAATCAGCCCCAGCATTTT. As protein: CASSTDRGNQPQHF.

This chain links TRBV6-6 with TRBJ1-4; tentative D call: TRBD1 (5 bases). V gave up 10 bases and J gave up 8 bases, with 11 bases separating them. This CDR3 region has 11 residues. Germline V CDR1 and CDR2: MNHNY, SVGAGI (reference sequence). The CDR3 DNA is TGTGCCACCTTTGCAGGGGAAAAACTGTTTTTT. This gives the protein CATFAGEKLFF.

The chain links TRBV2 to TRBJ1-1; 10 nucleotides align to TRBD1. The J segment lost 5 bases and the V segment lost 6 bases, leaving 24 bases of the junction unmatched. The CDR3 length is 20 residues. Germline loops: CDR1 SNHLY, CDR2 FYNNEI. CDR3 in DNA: TGTGCCAGCAGGGGGGGGACAGGGGTTATGTCGGGCGGGGTGGTTACTGAAGCTTTCTTT. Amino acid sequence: CASRGGTGVMSGGVVTEAFF.

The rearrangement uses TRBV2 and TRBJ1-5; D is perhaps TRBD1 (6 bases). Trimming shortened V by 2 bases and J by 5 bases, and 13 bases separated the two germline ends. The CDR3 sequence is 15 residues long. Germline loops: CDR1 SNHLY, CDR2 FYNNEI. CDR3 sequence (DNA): TGTGCCAGCAGTGAATCTCATGGACAGCATCAGCCCCAGCATTTT. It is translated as CASSESHGQHQPQHF.

CDR3 in amino acids: CASSQDLFPGELFF. The CDR3 region has the DNA TGCGCCAGCAGCCAAGATTTATTCCCCGGGGAGCTGTTTTTT. The V call is TRBV4-1, the J call TRBJ2-2; D is unclear. From germline, CDR1 is MGHRA and CDR2 YSYEKL. This CDR3 has 14 residues. The V end was cut by 0 bases, the J end by 6 bases, with 8 bases between.

The CDR3 DNA reads as TGCGCCAGCAGCTTGGTGAACTCGGGGGGCTTTCAGACCTACGAGCAGTACTTC. It translates to CASSLVNSGGFQTYEQYF. The genes are TRBV5-1 and TRBJ2-7, with D possibly matching TRBD2 (7 bases). With 0 bases removed from V and 2 bases from J, the gap between germline ends came to 21 bases. The CDR3 is made up of 18 amino acids. Germline assignment: CDR1 SGHRS and CDR2 YFSETQ.

The CDR3 DNA reads TGTGCCAGCAGGTCGCAAACTACCTACGAGCAGTACTTC. Translating gives CASRSQTTYEQYF. The chain joins TRBV6-5 to TRBJ2-7; D unclear. CDR1 is MNHEY and CDR2 is SVGAGI in the germline V gene. With 6 bases removed from V and 2 bases from J, the gap between germline ends came to 11 bases. This CDR3 comprises 13 residues.

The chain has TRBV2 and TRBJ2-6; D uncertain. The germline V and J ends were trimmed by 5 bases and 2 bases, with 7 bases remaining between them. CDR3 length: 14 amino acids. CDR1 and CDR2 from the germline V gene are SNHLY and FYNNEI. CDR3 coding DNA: TGTGCCAGCAGTTTTTCGGCTGGGGCCAACGTCCTGACTTTC. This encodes CASSFSAGANVLTF.

CDR3 in amino acids: CSVLNEKLFF. Here the CDR3 DNA reads TGCAGCGTATTAAATGAAAAACTGTTTTTT. V is TRBV29-1 and J is TRBJ1-4; D call uncertain. With 6 bases removed from V and 5 bases from J, the gap between germline ends came to 4 bases. This CDR3 spans 10 amino acids. Germline CDR1 and CDR2: SQVTM and ANQGSEA.

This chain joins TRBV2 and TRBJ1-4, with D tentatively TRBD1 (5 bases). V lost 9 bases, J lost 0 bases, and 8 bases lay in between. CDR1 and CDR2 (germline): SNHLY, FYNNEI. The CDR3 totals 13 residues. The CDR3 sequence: CARAGATNEKLFF. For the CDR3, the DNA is TGTGCCAGGGCGGGGGCAACTAATGAAAAACTGTTTTTT.